Listed below are T cell receptor beta chains from one sample, sequenced in a study of blood T cell repertoires in COVID-19. Profiled with immunoSEQ multiplex PCR; TCRdb holds only in-frame clones, not every one. The sample lists approximately 210,000 clones, around 90% seen once, with around 1.5% in the top ten. Material for sequencing was peripheral blood. The receptors originated from a man aged 18-30 years with active or convalescent COVID-19. CDR3s include the opening cysteine and the closing phenylalanine or tryptophan. D genes are given only for firm matches. Some rows mark clone size as missing; the rest say once, few, many or name a class of expanded clone.

TRBD1 | TRBJ2-7 | NA | TRBV6-2/TRBV6-3 | CASSGTGRSYEQYF | TGTGCCAGCAGTGGGACAGGGAGATCCTACGAGCAGTACTTC
NA | TRBJ2-5 | NA | TRBV30 | CAWTRRLPEETQYF | TGTGCCTGGACCCGACGACTACCGGAAGAGACCCAGTACTTC
TRBD1 | TRBJ1-4 | NA | TRBV2 | CASRNRGGGEKLFF | TGTGCCAGCAGGAACAGGGGTGGTGGTGAAAAACTGTTTTTT
TRBD1 | TRBJ1-2 | NA | TRBV27 | CASSLTNRGDYGYTF | TGTGCCAGCAGTTTAACGAACAGGGGAGACTATGGCTACACCTTC
NA | TRBJ1-5 | few | TRBV2 | CASQPQGKQPQHF | TGTGCCAGCCAGCCTCAGGGGAAGCAGCCCCAGCATTTT
TRBD2 | TRBJ2-1 | few | TRBV6-2/TRBV6-3 | CASSYGTSSNEQFF | TGTGCCAGCAGTTACGGGACTAGCTCGAATGAGCAGTTCTTC
TRBD2 | TRBJ2-7 | NA | TRBV5-4 | CASSPTSGSRSEQYF | TGTGCCAGCAGCCCGACTAGCGGGAGCAGATCCGAGCAGTACTTC
TRBD2 | TRBJ2-1 | NA | TRBV5-4 | CASSQPGGDEQFF | TGTGCCAGCAGCCAGCCGGGGGGGGATGAGCAGTTCTTC
NA | TRBJ1-6 | NA | TRBV14 | CASSRKQNSPLHF | TGTGCCAGCAGCCGAAAACAGAATTCACCCCTCCACTTT
NA | TRBJ2-1 | NA | TRBV30 | CAWSAFSGNEQFF | TGTGCCTGGAGCGCCTTTAGCGGCAATGAGCAGTTCTTC
NA | TRBJ1-1 | NA | TRBV5-1 | CASSLGAGVMNTEAFF | TGCGCCAGCAGCTTGGGAGCAGGCGTGATGAACACTGAAGCTTTCTTT
TRBD1 | TRBJ1-1 | few | TRBV11-2 | CASSLVLRQGARRVKAFF | TGTGCCAGCAGCTTAGTACTCCGGCAGGGGGCAAGACGTGTGAAAGCTTTCTTT